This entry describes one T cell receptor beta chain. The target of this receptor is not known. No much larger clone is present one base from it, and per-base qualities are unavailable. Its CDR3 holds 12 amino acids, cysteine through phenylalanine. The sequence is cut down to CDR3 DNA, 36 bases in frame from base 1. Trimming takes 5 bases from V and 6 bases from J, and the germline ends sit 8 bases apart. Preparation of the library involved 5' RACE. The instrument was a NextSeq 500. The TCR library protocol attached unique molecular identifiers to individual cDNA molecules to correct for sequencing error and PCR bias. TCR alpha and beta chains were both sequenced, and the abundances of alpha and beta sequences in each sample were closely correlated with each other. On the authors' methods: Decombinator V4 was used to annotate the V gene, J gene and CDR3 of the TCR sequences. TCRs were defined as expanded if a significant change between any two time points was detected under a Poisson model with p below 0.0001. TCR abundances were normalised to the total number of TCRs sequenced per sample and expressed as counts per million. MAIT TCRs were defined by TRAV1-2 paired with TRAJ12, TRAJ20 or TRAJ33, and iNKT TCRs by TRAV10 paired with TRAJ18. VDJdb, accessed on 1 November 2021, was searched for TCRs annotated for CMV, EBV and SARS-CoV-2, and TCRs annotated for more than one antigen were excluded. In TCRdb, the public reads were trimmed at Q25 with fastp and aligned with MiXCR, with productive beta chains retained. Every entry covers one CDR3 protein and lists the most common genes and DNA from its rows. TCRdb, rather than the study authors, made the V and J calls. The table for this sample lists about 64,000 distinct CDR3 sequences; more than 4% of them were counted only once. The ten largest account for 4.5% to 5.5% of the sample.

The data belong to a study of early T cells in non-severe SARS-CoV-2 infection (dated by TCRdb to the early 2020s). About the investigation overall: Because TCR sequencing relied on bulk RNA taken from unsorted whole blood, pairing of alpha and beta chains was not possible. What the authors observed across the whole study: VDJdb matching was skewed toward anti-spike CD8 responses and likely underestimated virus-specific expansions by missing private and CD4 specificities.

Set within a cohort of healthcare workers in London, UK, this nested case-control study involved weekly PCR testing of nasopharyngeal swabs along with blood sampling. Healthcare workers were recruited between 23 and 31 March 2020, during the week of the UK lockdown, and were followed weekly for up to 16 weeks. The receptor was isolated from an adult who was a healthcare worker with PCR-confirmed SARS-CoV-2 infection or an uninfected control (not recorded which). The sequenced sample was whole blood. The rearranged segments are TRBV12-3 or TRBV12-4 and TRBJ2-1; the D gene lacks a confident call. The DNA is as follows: TGTGCCAGCAGTCCCCTGTCCAATGAGCAGTTCTTC. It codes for CASSPLSNEQFF.